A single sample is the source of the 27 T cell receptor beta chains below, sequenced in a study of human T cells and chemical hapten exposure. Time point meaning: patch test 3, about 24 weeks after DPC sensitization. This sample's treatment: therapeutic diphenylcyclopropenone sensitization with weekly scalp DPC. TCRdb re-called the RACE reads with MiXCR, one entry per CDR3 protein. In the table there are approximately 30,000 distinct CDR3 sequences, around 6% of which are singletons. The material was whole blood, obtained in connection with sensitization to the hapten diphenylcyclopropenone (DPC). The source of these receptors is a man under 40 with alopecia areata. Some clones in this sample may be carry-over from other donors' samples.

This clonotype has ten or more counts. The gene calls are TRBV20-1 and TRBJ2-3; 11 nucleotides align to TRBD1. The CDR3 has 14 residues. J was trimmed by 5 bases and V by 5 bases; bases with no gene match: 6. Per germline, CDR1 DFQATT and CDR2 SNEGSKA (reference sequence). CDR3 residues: CSAVPGQGEDTQYF. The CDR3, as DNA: TGCAGTGCTGTGCCGGGACAGGGGGAAGATACGCAGTATTTT.

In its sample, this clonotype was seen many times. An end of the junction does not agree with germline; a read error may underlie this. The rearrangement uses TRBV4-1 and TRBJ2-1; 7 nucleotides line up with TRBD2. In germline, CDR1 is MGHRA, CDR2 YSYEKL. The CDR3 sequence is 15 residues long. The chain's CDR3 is CASSPAGVSYDEQFF. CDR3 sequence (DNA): TGCGCCAGCAGCCCCGCGGGGGTCTCCTACGATGAGCAGTTCTTC.

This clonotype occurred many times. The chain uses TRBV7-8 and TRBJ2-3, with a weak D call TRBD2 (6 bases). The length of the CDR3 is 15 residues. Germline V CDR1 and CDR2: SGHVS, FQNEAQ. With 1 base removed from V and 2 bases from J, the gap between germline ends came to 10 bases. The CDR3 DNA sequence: TGTGCCAGCAGCTTAGGAACGGGACTCACAGATACGCAGTATTTT. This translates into CASSLGTGLTDTQYF.

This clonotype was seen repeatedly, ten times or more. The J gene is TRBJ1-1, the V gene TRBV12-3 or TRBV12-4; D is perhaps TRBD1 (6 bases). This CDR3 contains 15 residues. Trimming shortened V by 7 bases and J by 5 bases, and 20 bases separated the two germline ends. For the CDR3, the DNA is TGTGCCAGCACCCCAAGGTCGGGGGGCAAGACTGAAGCTTTCTTT. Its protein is CASTPRSGGKTEAFF.

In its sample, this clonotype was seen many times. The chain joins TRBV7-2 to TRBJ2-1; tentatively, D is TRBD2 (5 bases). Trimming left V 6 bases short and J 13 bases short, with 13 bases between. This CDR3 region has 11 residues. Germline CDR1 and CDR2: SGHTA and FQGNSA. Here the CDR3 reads CASRDSSSQFF. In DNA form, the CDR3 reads TGTGCCAGCAGGGACTCCAGTAGCCAGTTCTTC.

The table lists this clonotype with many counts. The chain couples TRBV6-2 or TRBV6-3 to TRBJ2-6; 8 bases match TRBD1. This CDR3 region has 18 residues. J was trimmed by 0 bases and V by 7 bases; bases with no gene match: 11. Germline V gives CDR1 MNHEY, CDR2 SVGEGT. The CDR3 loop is CASTQHTGGSSGANVLTF. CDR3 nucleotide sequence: TGTGCCAGCACTCAGCATACAGGGGGGAGCTCTGGGGCCAACGTCCTGACTTTC.

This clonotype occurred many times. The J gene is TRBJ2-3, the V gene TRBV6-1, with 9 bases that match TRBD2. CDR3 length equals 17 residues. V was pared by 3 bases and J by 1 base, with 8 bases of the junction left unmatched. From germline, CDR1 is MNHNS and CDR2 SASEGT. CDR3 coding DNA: TGTGCCAGCAGTGAGACGCGGGGGGGCGTCGGCACAGATACGCAGTATTTT. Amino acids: CASSETRGGVGTDTQYF.

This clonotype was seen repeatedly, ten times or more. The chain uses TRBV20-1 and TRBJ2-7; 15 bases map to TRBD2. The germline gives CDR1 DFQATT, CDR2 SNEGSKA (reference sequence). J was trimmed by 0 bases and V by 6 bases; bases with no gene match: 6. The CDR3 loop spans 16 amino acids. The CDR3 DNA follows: TGCAGTGCAACCGGGACTAGCGGGAGGTCCTCCTACGAGCAGTACTTC. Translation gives CSATGTSGRSSYEQYF.

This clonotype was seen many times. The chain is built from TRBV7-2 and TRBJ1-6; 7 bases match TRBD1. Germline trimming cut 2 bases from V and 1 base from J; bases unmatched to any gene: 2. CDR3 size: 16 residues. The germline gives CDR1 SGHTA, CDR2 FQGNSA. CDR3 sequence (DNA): TGTGCCAGCAGCTTAACAGGGGTGTCCTATAATTCACCCCTCCACTTT. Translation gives CASSLTGVSYNSPLHF.

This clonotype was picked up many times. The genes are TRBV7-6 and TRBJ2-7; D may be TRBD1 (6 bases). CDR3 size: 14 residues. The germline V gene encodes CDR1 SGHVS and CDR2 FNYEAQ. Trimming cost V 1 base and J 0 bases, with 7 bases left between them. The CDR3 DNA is TGTGCCAGCAGCTTAGGGACAGACTCCTACGAGCAGTACTTC. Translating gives CASSLGTDSYEQYF.

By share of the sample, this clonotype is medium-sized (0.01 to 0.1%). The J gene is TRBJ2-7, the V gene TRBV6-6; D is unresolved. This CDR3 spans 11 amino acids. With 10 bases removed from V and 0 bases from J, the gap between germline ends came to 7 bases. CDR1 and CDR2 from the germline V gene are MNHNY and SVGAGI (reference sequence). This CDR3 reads CATSNSYEQYF. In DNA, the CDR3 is TGTGCCACCTCGAACTCCTACGAGCAGTACTTC.

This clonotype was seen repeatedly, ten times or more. Here the CDR3 DNA reads TGCAGTGCTAGGGCGGGAGTCAACGAGCAGTACTTC. This gives the protein CSARAGVNEQYF. V and J are TRBV20-1 and TRBJ2-7; 7 bases are a match to TRBD2. Trimming at V came to 3 bases and at J to 5 bases, leaving 4 bases not matched to a gene. Germline values: CDR1 DFQATT, CDR2 SNEGSKA (reference sequence). The CDR3 is 12 amino acids.

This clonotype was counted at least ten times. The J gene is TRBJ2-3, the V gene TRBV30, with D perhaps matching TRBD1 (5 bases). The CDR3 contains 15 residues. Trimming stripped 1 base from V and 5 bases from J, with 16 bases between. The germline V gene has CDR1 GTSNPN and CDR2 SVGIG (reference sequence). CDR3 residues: CAWSARAGSGDTQYF. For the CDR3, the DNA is TGTGCCTGGAGTGCTAGGGCAGGGTCGGGAGATACGCAGTATTTT.

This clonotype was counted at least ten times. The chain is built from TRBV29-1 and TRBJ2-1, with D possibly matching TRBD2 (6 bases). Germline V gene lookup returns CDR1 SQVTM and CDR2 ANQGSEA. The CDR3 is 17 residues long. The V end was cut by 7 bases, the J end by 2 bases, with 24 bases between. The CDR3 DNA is TGCAGCGCTGGAAGACGTTTAGCGGAGGTTGCCTACAATGAGCAGTTCTTC. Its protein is CSAGRRLAEVAYNEQFF.

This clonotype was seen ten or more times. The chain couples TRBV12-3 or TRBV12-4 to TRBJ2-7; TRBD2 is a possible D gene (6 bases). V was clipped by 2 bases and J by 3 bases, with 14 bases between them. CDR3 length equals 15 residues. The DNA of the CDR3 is TGTGCCAGCAGTTTACAGGAGGGCCAATTCTACGAGCAGTACTTC. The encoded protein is CASSLQEGQFYEQYF.

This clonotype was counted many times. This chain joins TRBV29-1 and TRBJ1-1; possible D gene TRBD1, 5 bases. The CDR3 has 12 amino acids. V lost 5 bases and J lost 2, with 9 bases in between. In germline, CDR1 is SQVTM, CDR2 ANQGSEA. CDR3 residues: CSVTGGNTEAFF. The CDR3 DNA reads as TGCAGCGTTACTGGGGGAAACACTGAAGCTTTCTTT.

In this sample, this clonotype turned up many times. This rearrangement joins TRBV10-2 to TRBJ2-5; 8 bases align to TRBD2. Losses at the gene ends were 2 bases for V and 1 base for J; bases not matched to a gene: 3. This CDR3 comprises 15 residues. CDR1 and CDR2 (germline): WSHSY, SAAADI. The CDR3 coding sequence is TGCGCCAGCAGTGAGAATAGCGGGATCCAAGAGACCCAGTACTTC. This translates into CASSENSGIQETQYF.

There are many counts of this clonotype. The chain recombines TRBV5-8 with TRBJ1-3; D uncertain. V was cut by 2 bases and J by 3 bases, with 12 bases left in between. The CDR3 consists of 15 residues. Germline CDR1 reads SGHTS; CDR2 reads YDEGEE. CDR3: CASSFVGLGGNTIYF. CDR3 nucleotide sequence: TGTGCCAGCAGCTTCGTAGGTTTAGGTGGAAACACCATATATTTT.

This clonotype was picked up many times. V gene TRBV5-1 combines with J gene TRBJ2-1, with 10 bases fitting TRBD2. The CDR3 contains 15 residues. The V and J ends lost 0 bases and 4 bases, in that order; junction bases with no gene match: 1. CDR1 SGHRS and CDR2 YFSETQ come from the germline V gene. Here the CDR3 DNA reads TGCGCCAGCAGCTTGGCTAGCGGGAGATACAATGAGCAGTTCTTC. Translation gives CASSLASGRYNEQFF.

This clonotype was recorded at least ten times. The chain's CDR3 is CSASMLAPDTQYF. The CDR3 region has the DNA TGCAGTGCTAGTATGCTCGCTCCGGATACGCAGTATTTT. The chain combines TRBV20-1 with TRBJ2-3; D unresolved. Trimming removed 3 bases at V and 6 bases at J, with 13 bases between. This CDR3 region has 13 residues. Germline V CDR1 and CDR2: DFQATT, SNEGSKA (reference sequence).

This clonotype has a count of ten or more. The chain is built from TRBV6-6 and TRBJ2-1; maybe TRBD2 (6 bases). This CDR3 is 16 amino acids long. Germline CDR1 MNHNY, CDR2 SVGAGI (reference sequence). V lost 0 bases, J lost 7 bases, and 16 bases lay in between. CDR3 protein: CASSYSQGVAGNEQFF. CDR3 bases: TGTGCCAGCAGTTACTCTCAAGGAGTTGCGGGGAATGAGCAGTTCTTC.

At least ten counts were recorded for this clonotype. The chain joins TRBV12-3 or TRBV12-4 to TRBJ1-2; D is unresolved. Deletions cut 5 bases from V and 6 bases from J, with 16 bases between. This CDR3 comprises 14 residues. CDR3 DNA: TGTGCCAGCAGTCCCCGACGGCCCTATAATGGCTACACCTTC. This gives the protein CASSPRRPYNGYTF.

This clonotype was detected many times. CDR3 sequence (DNA): TGCGCCAGCAGCCAAGCCCATTCACCATTAAACATTCAGTACTTC. Protein: CASSQAHSPLNIQYF. This rearrangement joins TRBV4-3 to TRBJ2-4; D remains unclear. The CDR3 has 15 residues. Trimming took 1 base from V and 6 from J, leaving 13 bases between them. Germline V gives CDR1 LGHNA, CDR2 YSLEER.

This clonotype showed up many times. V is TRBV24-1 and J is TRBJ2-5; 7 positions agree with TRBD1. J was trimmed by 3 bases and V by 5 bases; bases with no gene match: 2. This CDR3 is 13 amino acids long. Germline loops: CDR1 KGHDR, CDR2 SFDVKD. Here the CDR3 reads CATSAQGEETQYF. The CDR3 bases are TGTGCCACCAGTGCCCAGGGGGAAGAGACCCAGTACTTC.

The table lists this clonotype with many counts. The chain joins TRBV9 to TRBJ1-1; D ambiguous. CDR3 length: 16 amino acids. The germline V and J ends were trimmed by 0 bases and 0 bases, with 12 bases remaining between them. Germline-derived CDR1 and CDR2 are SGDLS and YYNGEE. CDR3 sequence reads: CASSVGPGSMNTEAFF. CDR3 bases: TGTGCCAGCAGCGTAGGCCCCGGCAGCATGAACACTGAAGCTTTCTTT.

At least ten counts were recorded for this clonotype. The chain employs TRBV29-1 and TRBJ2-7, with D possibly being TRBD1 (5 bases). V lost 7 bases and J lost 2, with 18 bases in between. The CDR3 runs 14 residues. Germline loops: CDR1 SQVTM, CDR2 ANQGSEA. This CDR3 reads CSAQTHLTAYEQYF. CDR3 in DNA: TGCAGCGCCCAGACCCACCTGACAGCCTACGAGCAGTACTTC.

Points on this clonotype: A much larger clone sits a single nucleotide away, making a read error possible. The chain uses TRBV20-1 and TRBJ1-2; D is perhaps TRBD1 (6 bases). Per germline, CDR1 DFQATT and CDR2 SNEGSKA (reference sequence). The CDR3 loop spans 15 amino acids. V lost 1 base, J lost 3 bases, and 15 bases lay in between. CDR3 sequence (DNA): TGCAGTGCTAGAGGTTCGGACAGACCTGACTATGGCTACACCTTC. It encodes CSARGSDRPDYGYTF.